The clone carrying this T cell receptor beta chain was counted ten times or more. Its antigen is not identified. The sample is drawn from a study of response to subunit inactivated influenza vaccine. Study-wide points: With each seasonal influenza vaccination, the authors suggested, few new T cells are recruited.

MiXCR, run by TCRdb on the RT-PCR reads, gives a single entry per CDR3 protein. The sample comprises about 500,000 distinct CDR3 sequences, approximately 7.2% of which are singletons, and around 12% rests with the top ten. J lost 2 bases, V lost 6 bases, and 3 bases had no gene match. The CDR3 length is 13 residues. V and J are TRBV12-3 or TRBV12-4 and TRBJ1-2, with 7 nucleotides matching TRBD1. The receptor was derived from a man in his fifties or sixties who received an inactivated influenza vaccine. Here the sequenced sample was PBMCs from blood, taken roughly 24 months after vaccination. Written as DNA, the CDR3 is TGTGCCAGCAGCCCGGGACAGAACTATGGCTACACCTTC. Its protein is CASSPGQNYGYTF.